Listed below are T cell receptor beta chains from one sample, sequenced in a study of shared clonotypes between healthy human individuals. Libraries were prepared by immunoSEQ multiplex PCR; TCRdb keeps only in-frame clonotypes and omits some of them. The sample has 600,000 or so clones, approximately 96% seen once. Material for sequencing was naive CD8+ T cells sorted from blood. These receptors were collected from a woman under 40 in good health. Both conserved end residues are part of each CDR3. The D gene is left open where the match is weak. Rows may omit the clone size; those that give it use once, few, many or a size class.

size | J | D | length | V | CDR3 | DNA
- | TRBJ2-7 | - | 13 | TRBV28 | CASSLDSKYEQYF | TGTGCCAGCAGTTTGGACTCAAAATACGAGCAGTACTTC
once | TRBJ1-5 | - | 14 | TRBV10-3 | CAIREGGGGQPQHF | TGTGCCATCAGGGAGGGGGGAGGCGGACAGCCCCAGCATTTT
- | TRBJ2-7 | - | 19 | TRBV28 | CASSLLGGGGAGNPYEQYF | TGTGCCAGCAGTTTATTAGGGGGGGGTGGAGCGGGAAATCCTTACGAGCAGTACTTC
- | TRBJ2-7 | - | 13 | TRBV5-1 | CASTLTLGYEQYF | TGCGCCAGCACGCTCACCCTCGGCTACGAGCAGTACTTC
- | TRBJ2-1 | TRBD2 | 15 | TRBV27 | CASRQLAGGGNEQFF | TGTGCCAGCCGCCAGCTAGCGGGAGGTGGCAATGAGCAGTTCTTC
- | TRBJ2-1 | - | 14 | TRBV7-9 | CASSLLLSYNEQFF | TGTGCCAGCAGCTTACTACTCTCCTACAATGAGCAGTTCTTC
- | TRBJ1-5 | - | 14 | TRBV27 | CASSLLPQGQPQHF | TGTGCCAGCAGTTTATTACCACAGGGTCAGCCCCAGCATTTT
- | TRBJ2-7 | TRBD2 | 15 | TRBV2 | CASSDGTSGSNKQYF | TGTGCCAGCAGTGACGGGACTAGCGGGAGCAACAAGCAGTACTTC
- | TRBJ2-1 | TRBD2 | 16 | TRBV15 | CATSRKLAGDSDEQFF | TGTGCCACCAGCAGAAAACTAGCGGGAGATTCGGATGAGCAGTTCTTC
- | TRBJ2-7 | TRBD1 | 14 | TRBV4-1 | CASSETGGSYEQYF | TGCGCCAGCAGCGAAACAGGGGGCTCCTACGAGCAGTACTTC
once | TRBJ2-1 | - | 11 | TRBV2 | CASSEITEQFF | TGTGCCAGCAGTGAAATCACAGAGCAGTTCTTC
- | TRBJ2-1 | - | 15 | TRBV7-8 | CASSHSPGRDNEQFF | TGTGCCAGCAGCCATTCCCCTGGGCGAGACAATGAGCAGTTCTTC
- | TRBJ2-4 | - | 14 | TRBV9 | CASSVAGTQNIQYF | TGTGCCAGCAGCGTAGCCGGAACGCAAAACATTCAGTACTTC
- | TRBJ2-7 | TRBD1 | 13 | TRBV2 | CASTGQGAWEQYF | TGTGCCAGCACCGGACAGGGGGCGTGGGAGCAGTACTTC
- | TRBJ2-3 | - | 14 | TRBV19 | CASSAGPLTDTQYF | TGTGCCAGTAGTGCAGGACCTCTCACAGATACGCAGTATTTT
- | TRBJ2-7 | - | 15 | TRBV2 | CASSESQGYSYEQYF | TGTGCCAGCAGTGAATCTCAGGGGTACTCCTACGAGCAGTACTTC
- | TRBJ2-7 | - | 13 | TRBV27 | CASSLSGYTEQYF | TGTGCCAGCAGTTTATCGGGTTATACCGAGCAGTACTTC
- | TRBJ2-7 | - | 16 | TRBV4-2 | CASSQEGATSSYEQYF | TGTGCCAGCAGCCAAGAGGGAGCGACAAGCTCCTACGAGCAGTACTTC
- | TRBJ2-1 | TRBD2 | 15 | TRBV7-8 | CASSLSPSGYNEQFF | TGTGCCAGCAGCTTAAGTCCTAGCGGGTACAATGAGCAGTTCTTC
- | TRBJ2-1 | - | 11 | TRBV5-4 | CASSSLNEQFF | TGTGCCAGCAGCTCACTTAATGAGCAGTTCTTC
- | TRBJ2-7 | - | 14 | TRBV13 | CASSLEEADYEQYF | TGTGCCAGCAGCTTAGAAGAAGCCGACTACGAGCAGTACTTC
- | TRBJ2-7 | TRBD1 | 15 | TRBV19 | CASTIGQGRGYEQYF | TGTGCCAGTACAATCGGACAGGGACGGGGCTACGAGCAGTACTTC
- | TRBJ2-2 | - | 14 | TRBV6-5 | CASSYSGATGELFF | TGTGCCAGCAGTTACTCGGGGGCTACCGGGGAGCTGTTTTTT
few | TRBJ1-2 | TRBD1 | 13 | TRBV19 | CATSTGGFLGYTF | TGTGCCACCTCGACAGGGGGCTTTCTCGGCTACACCTTC
- | TRBJ1-2 | - | 13 | TRBV28 | CASSFRGNYGYTF | TGTGCCAGCAGTTTCAGGGGAAACTATGGCTACACCTTC
- | TRBJ1-2 | - | 14 | TRBV14 | CASSQEMGSRGYTF | TGTGCCAGCAGCCAAGAAATGGGGTCTAGGGGCTACACCTTC
- | TRBJ1-5 | - | 13 | TRBV27 | CASSLVGPHPQHF | TGTGCCAGCAGTTTAGTGGGTCCCCACCCCCAGCATTTT
- | TRBJ2-7 | - | 16 | TRBV27 | CASSLYPPTGQYEQYF | TGTGCCAGCAGTTTATACCCCCCTACGGGTCAGTACGAGCAGTACTTC
- | TRBJ2-7 | TRBD2 | 15 | TRBV27 | CASSFQAGGTYEQYF | TGTGCCAGCAGTTTTCAAGCGGGAGGAACGTACGAGCAGTACTTC
- | TRBJ1-4 | - | 14 | TRBV4-1 | CASNSVPAAEKLFF | TGCGCCAGCAACTCCGTTCCTGCGGCTGAAAAACTGTTTTTT
- | TRBJ2-7 | - | 14 | TRBV27 | CASSLKDSFYEQYF | TGTGCCAGCAGTCTCAAAGACAGTTTCTACGAGCAGTACTTC
- | TRBJ2-5 | - | 17 | TRBV5-6 | CASSLRLVHPYQETQYF | TGTGCCAGCAGCTTGAGACTAGTACATCCGTACCAAGAGACCCAGTACTTC
few | TRBJ2-7 | TRBD1 | 14 | TRBV2 | CASSTRDRVHEQYF | TGTGCCAGCAGTACCCGGGACAGGGTTCACGAGCAGTACTTC
- | TRBJ2-7 | - | 13 | TRBV2 | CASTTAMNYEQYF | TGTGCCAGCACCACAGCGATGAACTACGAGCAGTACTTC
- | TRBJ2-1 | TRBD1 | 14 | TRBV19 | CASSIPEGGQERFF | TGTGCCAGTAGTATCCCCGAAGGGGGACAGGAGCGGTTCTTC
- | TRBJ2-1 | TRBD2 | 17 | TRBV15 | CATSSPSGTSGSNEQFF | TGTGCCACCAGCAGCCCCTCGGGTACTAGCGGGAGTAATGAGCAGTTCTTC
- | TRBJ1-2 | - | 16 | TRBV28 | CASSSPSVTVHYGYTF | TGTGCCAGCAGTTCCCCCTCGGTGACAGTACACTATGGCTACACCTTC
- | TRBJ2-1 | TRBD2 | 16 | TRBV4-2 | CASSQERAGGSDEQFF | TGTGCCAGCAGCCAAGAACGGGCGGGAGGCTCCGATGAGCAGTTCTTC
- | TRBJ1-5 | TRBD1 | 14 | TRBV27 | CASSLQGANQPQHF | TGTGCCAGCAGTTTACAGGGGGCGAATCAGCCCCAGCATTTT
- | TRBJ2-5 | TRBD2 | 15 | TRBV29-1 | CSVEGAGEAEETQYF | TGCAGCGTTGAAGGGGCGGGAGAGGCTGAAGAGACCCAGTACTTC
- | TRBJ2-1 | TRBD2 | 15 | TRBV6-1 | CASSDGTSGYNEQFF | TGTGCCAGCAGTGACGGGACTAGCGGCTACAATGAGCAGTTCTTC
- | TRBJ2-4 | - | 17 | TRBV10-3 | CAISSDRELLAKNIQYF | TGTGCCATCAGCTCGGATAGGGAGTTACTAGCCAAAAACATTCAGTACTTC
- | TRBJ2-1 | TRBD2 | 16 | TRBV4-1 | CASSQLAGSSYNEQFF | TGCGCCAGCAGCCAACTAGCGGGGAGCTCCTACAATGAGCAGTTCTTC
- | TRBJ2-5 | - | 10 | TRBV2 | CASGQETQYF | TGTGCCAGCGGACAAGAGACCCAGTACTTC
- | TRBJ1-2 | - | 14 | TRBV7-9 | CASSLGDKYYGYTF | TGTGCCAGCAGCTTAGGAGACAAGTACTATGGCTACACCTTC
- | TRBJ2-1 | TRBD2 | 15 | TRBV6-6 | CASSDLAGVMNEQFF | TGTGCCAGCAGTGACCTAGCGGGAGTTATGAATGAGCAGTTCTTC
- | TRBJ1-1 | - | 17 | TRBV2 | CASSEETPGPLDTEAFF | TGTGCCAGCAGTGAAGAGACGCCAGGGCCCCTGGACACTGAAGCTTTCTTT
- | TRBJ2-7 | - | 13 | TRBV11-2 | CASSLVAGREQYF | TGTGCCAGCAGCTTAGTAGCCGGCCGGGAGCAGTACTTC
- | TRBJ2-7 | - | 15 | TRBV7-9 | CASSSPRGGNYEQYF | TGTGCCAGCAGCTCCCCCCGGGGCGGGAACTACGAGCAGTACTTC
- | TRBJ2-3 | - | 14 | TRBV7-6 | CASTYSGSTDTQYF | TGTGCCAGCACCTATAGCGGAAGCACAGATACGCAGTATTTT